This T cell receptor beta chain stems from a study of regulatory T cells in long-lasting Graves disease. Notes on the study in general: Compared with new cases, persistent Graves' patients showed reduced TCR diversity.

The trim removed 5 bases at V and 2 bases at J, leaving 7 bases unmatched. Germline V gene sequence: CDR1 SGHNT, CDR2 YENEEA. This CDR3 has 15 residues. Many counts were recorded for this clonotype. The antigen is not known. Building of the TCR beta libraries involved iRepertoire HTBI primers and Arm-PCR of CDR3 regions. TCRdb analysed the multiplex PCR reads with MiXCR anew, one entry per CDR3 protein. The data show more than 300,000 distinct CDR3 sequences, less than 20% seen once. Documented time point: newly diagnosed GD, antithyroid drugs for less than 3 months. RNA from PBMCs was the source of the TCR library.

The genes are TRBV11-3 and TRBJ2-3, with TRBD1 matching over 7 bases. The sequencing used peripheral blood mononuclear cells (PBMCs), collected at new diagnosis, from a patient treated with antithyroid drugs. The sequence derives from a female donor with Graves disease. This CDR3 is CASSASGQYTDTQYF. Here the CDR3 DNA reads TGTGCCAGCAGCGCCTCGGGACAGTACACAGATACGCAGTATTTT.